This TCR beta chain was observed in a study of identical twins. This clonotype showed up many times. The antigen is unknown. Unique molecular identifiers were present on the cDNA, and a universal primer site came from template switching. TCRdb passed the 5' RACE reads through MiXCR, listing each CDR3 protein once. The sample has around 470,000 distinct CDR3 sequences, 12% to 15% seen once. V was shortened by 7 bases and J by 2 bases, with 15 bases between the two germline ends. CDR3 size: 15 residues. General observations from the study: Clonotypes of the beta chain that were abundant in cord blood carried fewer insertions (memory repertoires showed none). Invariant T cells like MAIT and iNKT could partly confound the zero-insertion analyses. It was out-of-frame TCR alpha sharing in monozygotic twins that models underestimated.

The same data also contributed to another study, on yellow fever vaccine responses in identical twins.

The chain uses TRBV12-3 or TRBV12-4 and TRBJ1-5, with D perhaps matching TRBD1 (5 bases). The sequencing input was CD4+ T cells sorted from blood. The clonotype was recovered from a woman younger than 35 in good health. As DNA, the CDR3 is TGTGCCAGCACCCAACGGGAAGGGGGCAATCAGCCCCAGCATTTT. This gives the protein CASTQREGGNQPQHF.